One sample yielded the 5 T cell receptor beta chains listed below, sequenced in a study of T-cell memory formation after mild COVID-19. TCRdb called the 5' RACE reads again in MiXCR, with one record for every CDR3 protein. The data contain around 430,000 distinct CDR3 sequences, 16% of them singletons. Sequencing used PBMCs or a T cell subset sorted from them (not recorded which). These receptors were obtained from a man aged 18 to 30 who had mild COVID-19 (a few samples of this study predate the infection). Cell type and time point are not known.

This clonotype was seen many times. The rearrangement joins TRBV5-1 to TRBJ2-1; D may match TRBD1 or TRBD2 (6 bases each). Trimming removed 6 bases from V and 1 base from J, with 14 bases in between. Germline V gene data show CDR1 as SGHRS and CDR2 as YFSETQ. The CDR3 is 15 residues long. The DNA for the CDR3 is TGCGCCAGCAAGTTGGAGGGGGTATCCTACAATGAGCAGTTCTTC. This encodes CASKLEGVSYNEQFF.

The V and J genes are TRBV7-9 and TRBJ2-1; TRBD1 matches at 8 bases. This CDR3 has 16 residues. Germline CDR1 is SEHNR and CDR2 is FQNEAQ (reference sequence). The V and J ends lost 1 base and 5 bases, in that order; junction bases with no gene match: 7. Here the CDR3 DNA reads TGTGCCAGCAGCTTAGGTCGGACAGGGACCAACAATGAGCAGTTCTTC. Its translation: CASSLGRTGTNNEQFF.

CDR3 sequence (DNA): TGCGCCAGCAGCCCCCACCGGCGGCAGGGAATCTCACCCCTCCACTTT. It specifies CASSPHRRQGISPLHF. The chain joins TRBV4-3 to TRBJ1-6, with D perhaps matching TRBD1 (5 bases). This CDR3 is built from 16 residues. V shed 4 bases and J shed 10 bases, with 20 bases lying between them. CDR1 and CDR2 (germline): LGHNA, YSLEER.

This clonotype came up a few times. The V gene is TRBV12-3 or TRBV12-4, the J gene TRBJ2-1; D is unclear. Trimming removed 5 bases at V and 6 bases at J, with 14 bases between. The CDR3 is 14 residues long. The CDR3 DNA reads as TGTGCCAGCAGTGCGTACCAAGCAGGCAATGAGCAGTTCTTC. Protein product: CASSAYQAGNEQFF.

This clonotype came up a few times. The chain recombines TRBV5-4 with TRBJ1-1, with TRBD1 as a possible D gene (6 bases). V was cut by 5 bases and J by 1 base, with 12 bases left in between. Germline CDR1 SGHNT, CDR2 YYREEE (reference sequence). CDR3 length equals 14 residues. CDR3 protein: CASSQKGGNTEAFF. DNA of the CDR3: TGTGCCAGCAGTCAGAAGGGGGGGAACACTGAAGCTTTCTTT.